The clone carrying this T cell receptor (beta chain) showed up many times. The record originates from a study of T cells in Graves' hyperthyroidism and ophthalmopathy. RNA transcripts gave rise to amplified TCR beta CDR3 regions. Primed by the HTBI set, a first-round RT-PCR was run on the TCR CDR3. TCRdb redid the calling of the multiplex PCR reads with MiXCR, one entry per CDR3 protein. The sample lists approximately 520,000 distinct CDR3 sequences, approximately 25% occurring once. Germline values: CDR1 DFQATT, CDR2 SNEGSKA (reference sequence). Trimming cost V 6 bases and J 0 bases, with 18 bases left between them. The CDR3 consists of 15 residues.

The TCR originated in a woman aged 30 to 39 with Graves' ophthalmopathy. The rearrangement joins TRBV20-1 to TRBJ2-7; perhaps TRBD2 as D (6 bases). Source material: blood. This CDR3 reads CSANPAGTDSYEQYF. CDR3 coding DNA: TGCAGTGCAAACCCGGCGGGGACGGACTCCTACGAGCAGTACTTC.